This record concerns one TCR beta chain sequence. Only in-frame clones appear in the TCRdb table, and some are missing; sequencing was by immunoSEQ multiplex PCR. The sample lists roughly 200,000 clones; 80% to 90% were seen once. This specimen belongs to a study of blood T cell repertoires in COVID-19. Overall study context: Collection of acute and convalescent COVID-19 samples took place in the United States, Italy and Spain.

The CDR3 has 15 amino acids. CDR1 and CDR2 (germline): SEHNR, FQNEAQ (reference sequence). Deletions cut 5 bases from V and 6 bases from J, with 16 bases between. Sample: peripheral blood. The sequence was obtained from a human donor with active or convalescent COVID-19. The donor label of this sample is uncertain. The J gene is TRBJ2-2, the V gene TRBV7-9; no reliable D call. Written as DNA, the CDR3 is TGTGCCAGCAGCCACCGGTTAGGCGGCCCCGGGGAGCTGTTTTTT. This sequence encodes CASSHRLGGPGELFF. The whole variable domain, remainder taken from reference TRBV7-9 and TRBJ2-2, is DTGVSQNPRHKITKRGQNVTFRCDPISEHNRLYWYRQTLGQGPEFLTYFQNEAQLEKSRLLSDRFSAERPKGSFSTLEIQRTEQGDSAMYLCASSHRLGGPGELFFGEGSRLTVL.